Given below is one TCR beta chain in context. Its recognized antigen is unknown. Base quality data are lacking; no much larger clone is found one base away. The sample belongs to a study of T-cell memory formation after mild COVID-19 (dated by TCRdb to the early 2020s). At the level of the whole study: Most TCR sequence clusters were specific to one of the two donors. Longitudinal TCRalpha and TCRbeta repertoire sequencing tracked T-cell clones expanding and contracting after mild COVID-19 in a couple of donors. Two young, previously healthy adult volunteers, one female and one male, were included in the cohort.

The junction carries 11 bases between V and J, which are trimmed by 5 bases and 1 base respectively. Measured from the cysteine to the phenylalanine, the CDR3 is 14 residues long. The CDR3 DNA has 42 bases and is translated from base 1. CDR1 SGHTA and CDR2 FQGTGA were looked up in the germline V gene. Findings and caveats that apply to the study as a whole: Clones contracting from day 15 to 85 had balanced CD4/CD8 phenotypes, while a second wave expanding from day 15 to 37 was biased towards CD4+. Some responding clones were found in pre-infection memory, which suggests that pre-existing cross-reactive memory T cells took part in the SARS-CoV-2 response. SARS-CoV-2 specificity of the second-wave clones peaking on day 37 was not confirmed. The study included only a couple of mild cases, and larger cohorts that include severe cases with pre-infection samples were judged to be necessary. Contracting CD4+ clones were found mainly in CM and EM memory subsets, while CD8+ clones were enriched in EMRA.

TCRdb names Illumina NovaSeq 6000 as the instrument used. cDNA libraries for TCRalpha and TCRbeta were prepared by 5'RACE using constant-segment primers, with sample barcodes and unique molecular identifiers added. RNA was extracted from every sample with Trizol reagent. Library amplification was performed in two PCR steps, and a second sample barcode and Illumina TruSeq adapters were introduced in the second step. The libraries were sequenced on an Illumina NovaSeq using 2 x 150 bp paired-end reads. Under the source paper's analysis protocol: Demultiplexing of reads and collapsing into UMI-guided consensus sequences were performed with migec v1.2.7. Using mixcr v2.1.11, UMI consensuses were aligned to TRA and TRB V and J templates and then assembled into clonotypes. A clonotype was counted as expanded or contracted only when both edgeR and NoisET called the clonotype significant, with the noise models trained on biological replicates. For edgeR calls, the cutoffs were a false discovery rate-adjusted p below 0.01 and a log2 fold-change threshold of 1. As an exploratory analysis of dynamics, PCA with hierarchical clustering was applied to max-normalized trajectories of the 1000 most abundant clonotypes. Each responding clone was given a CD4 or CD8 phenotype based on the CD4+ and CD8+ repertoires, which had been sequenced separately. Clones were called with MiXCR by TCRdb after fastp trimmed the public reads at Q25, and only in-frame beta chains were retained. Records with the same CDR3 protein are collapsed into one entry carrying the most frequent genes and DNA. V and J calls and clone size were set by TCRdb, not the authors. For this sample there are approximately 490,000 distinct CDR3 sequences; roughly 22% appear just once. The leading ten clones occupy around 13% of the sample.

PBMCs were isolated by Ficoll-Paque density gradient centrifugation. The chain joins TRBV7-3 to TRBJ1-1; the D gene lacks a confident call. The sequenced sample was PBMCs or a T cell subset sorted from them (not recorded which). This TCR was recovered from an adult woman who had mild COVID-19 (a few samples of this study predate the infection). The sample titles of this study are shuffled in the database, so cell type and time point are left out; the donor was told from shared clones. The bases read TGTGCCAGCAGCGAGGGTGGCACGAACACTGAAGCTTTCTTT. Its product reads: CASSEGGTNTEAFF.